Detailed here is one TCR beta chain. The specificity of this receptor is unknown. Base qualities are not recorded, but no much larger clone differs from it by a single base. Each collaborating institution followed its own protocols to collect whole blood in K2EDTA tubes. Collaborator samples were shipped for TCRbeta analysis as frozen whole blood, isolated PBMCs, or DNA extracted from either sample type. The entry originates in a study of blood T cell repertoires in COVID-19 (dated by TCRdb to 2020 to 2021). About the investigation overall: Collaborator samples came from the United States, Italy and Spain and covered acute and convalescent phases of COVID-19. The prospective study material was composed of cDNA or gDNA derived from T cells, B-cell-depleted T cells, or PBMCs. The dataset comprised deeply sampled blood TCRbeta repertoires from subjects exposed to, actively infected with, or recovered from COVID-19. A freely available public database, intended as a resource for researchers studying the immune response to SARS-CoV-2, is where the repertoires were released. The samples were drawn from two sources: the first 160 participants of the ongoing ImmuneRACE study, and over 1,000 subjects contributed by 6 global collaborators. A de-identified subject ID, COVID-19 status, age in years and sex were almost always included in the sample metadata. Where available, HLA class I and class II types were obtained from metadata supplied by the sample provider rather than from assay-based typing. Study-wide findings and limitations: The quantity of clinical and demographic metadata differed by source and by participant and was supplied without curation.

CDR1 SGHRS and CDR2 YFSETQ were looked up in the germline V gene. V loses 2 bases, J loses 5 bases, and the germline ends lie 13 bases apart. The CDR3 contains 14 residues, cysteine and phenylalanine counted. Just CDR3 DNA is preserved here, 42 bases in frame from base 1. TCRbeta CDR3 regions were amplified from genomic DNA by means of the immunoSEQ Assay, a bias-controlled multiplex PCR. The source study handled its data this way. The number of nucleated cells in each sample was estimated by amplification of reference gene primers within the assay. Sequence reads were collapsed and filtered to measure the absolute abundance of every unique TCRbeta CDR3 rearrangement. Productive Simpson clonality was computed per sample as the square root of Simpson's diversity index over productive rearrangements. Here the immuneACCESS table is served through TCRdb, limited to in-frame sequences with V and J called. Missing clones are a known gap in these copies; in checked studies unresolved V genes cover under half, and the rest lacks a known reason. V and J calls and clone size are as listed in that table; D and trimming were resolved from the DNA. Counted in this sample were more than 200,000 clones; around 86% of them appeared once. The ten biggest clones cover around 4.5% of the sample.

Material for sequencing was peripheral blood. This TCR was recovered from a man aged 50 to 59 with acute or convalescent COVID-19. The chain is encoded by TRBV5-1 joined to TRBJ1-1, and TRBD1 may be the D gene, going by 5 matching bases. The DNA is as follows: TGCGCCAGCAGCTTCACGAGGGGAGGGACTGAAGCTTTCTTT. It translates to CASSFTRGGTEAFF.